This T cell receptor beta chain derives from a study of blood T cell repertoires in COVID-19. About the study: Material from acute and convalescent COVID-19 was sourced from the United States, Italy and Spain.

TCRdb keeps only in-frame clones here, not all; method: immunoSEQ multiplex PCR. The data contain 130,000 or so clones, approximately 87% of them singletons. After removal of 9 bases from V and 0 bases from J, the junction contained 19 bases not matched to a gene. The germline CDR1 and CDR2 sequences are ENHRY and SYGVKD. CDR3 length: 21 residues. This receptor was taken from a man aged 50 to 60 with acute or convalescent COVID-19. The sequencing input was peripheral blood. The chain recombines TRBV10-3 with TRBJ2-1; the match to TRBD2 covers 14 bases. CDR3 in amino acids: CAIQPFGTSGRQQHSYNEQFF. CDR3 coding DNA: TGTGCCATTCAGCCTTTCGGGACTAGCGGGAGACAGCAACACTCCTACAATGAGCAGTTCTTC.